The sequence of this TCR beta chain was determined in a study of cytomegalovirus exposure and HLA in healthy donors listed by TCRdb under 2017. With regard to the full study: In an earlier analysis of around 540 of the donors, around 290 Gb of sequence data and approximately 120 million unique TCR beta sequences from roughly 200 million T cells were reported. Roughly 300 gigabases of sequencing data and 70 million to 95 million unique TCR sequences made up an early release that covered fewer than 650 HLA-typed donors. Of the roughly 430 genotyped donors, 81% fell in the genetic ancestry cluster associated with self-reported Caucasian donors. The study aimed to test whether cataloging public T cell receptors could reveal signatures of past pathogen exposure. The study used immunosequencing to profile the T cell repertoires of several hundred subjects and linked those repertoires to cytomegalovirus serostatus. Along with the roughly 700-subject first cohort, a separate validation cohort of around 110 different subjects was used. To predict cytomegalovirus infection status, the study brought together high-throughput TCR immunosequencing, statistical association of individual TCRs with disease status, and machine learning. To study patterns of TCR occurrence, a later analysis re-analyzed previously published TCR beta repertoires from around 660 donors and added high-resolution HLA genotyping. The later analysis used no new phenotypic data to find candidate immune exposures, relying instead on TCR beta sequences and their occurrence across donors. An earlier analysis of 450 to 750 of the donors used high-throughput TCR beta sequencing to judge whether each TCR beta V gene segment behaved as functional or pseudogenic. Alongside the repertoire data, information on donor age, sex, ethnicity and CMV serostatus was compiled. A later genetic analysis took genome-wide SNP genotypes for about 60% of the roughly 670 donors and used that subset as a discovery cohort. Every repertoire in the discovery cohort had been generated on one and the same sequencing platform. Both class I and class II loci were covered by HLA typing, at four-digit resolution. Typing coverage differed by locus: A, B, C, DRB1 and DQB1 were typed in about 629-640 donors, DQA1 in about 510, DPA1 in 600 to 610, and DPB1 in approximately 450. Five DR-DQ haplotypes were treated as single units for association and clustering because of strong linkage in the cohort. On average, around 240,000 unique TCR beta nucleotide sequences were sequenced per donor among more than 350 genotyped donors of the cohort, with around 19% of those sequences being non-productive.

Broad study findings and their caveats: A total of 164 TCR beta chains were listed by the study as associated with cytomegalovirus. Correlated functional status among segregating V segments might reflect linkage disequilibrium, but an unknown experimental factor could not be ruled out. Broadly in line with IMGT annotations, most TCR beta V segments showed up in productive rearrangements about 87% or about 30% of the time in an earlier analysis of around 550 of the donors. In a later analysis, the rate of TCR association differed among HLA loci, with DRB1 alleles having the most associated TCRs and HLA-C alleles having the fewest. Because HLA typing was missing for some donors at each locus, association tests included only the typed subset. The authors suggested that the approach could potentially be generalized to other disease states and immunological phenotypes. Most TCR sequences were observed very rarely across donors, whereas some public TCRs were present in many individuals. Assigning TCR associations to individual alleles was difficult when HLA alleles, especially DR and DQ, strongly co-occurred. A further reported finding was that TCR beta sequences accurately predicted the HLA-A and HLA-B alleles for most subjects in the first cohort. In a later analysis, several top co-occurrence clusters were reported to appear linked to parvovirus B19, influenza, CMV and Epstein-Barr virus. A later genetic analysis reported fewer N-insertions in productive TCRs among donors in an Asian-associated ancestry cluster than the approximately 670-donor mean. In vitro tests confirmed that a few of the cytomegalovirus-associated TCR beta chains recognize cytomegalovirus antigens. A cluster of highly shared sequence variants was judged likely to represent a technical artifact of the sequencing pipeline. V-gene and J-gene trimming of TCR beta chains was associated with a missense DCLRE1C variant in a later genetic analysis, and the association was replicated in an independent cohort. Presence/absence analyses assumed roughly uniform sequencing depth across donors, an assumption that may not hold. In a later analysis, HLA-associated TCR beta chains were found to be more clonally expanded and to have lower generation probabilities than equally common non-associated chains. This cohort had only TCR beta chains sequenced, and the lack of alpha or paired-chain data limited which features could be detected. Specific HLA alleles were associated with roughly 17,000 TCR beta sequences at a false discovery rate of 0.05 in a later analysis. CMV serostatus was the only immune exposure information available for the cohort. A later analysis found that most CMV-associated TCR beta chains appeared HLA-restricted, with HLA associations seemingly driven largely by CMV exposure. The classifier was reported to diagnose cytomegalovirus status with high specificity and sensitivity in both the original cohort and the validation cohort. Because counts were too low, roughly 17 rarely observed V segments, including chromosome 9 orphons, were left out of the earlier analysis of approximately 580 of the donors.

As concerns this clone: Its antigen is currently not known. Base quality data are lacking; no much larger clone is found one base away.

The cohort comprised 666 healthy bone marrow donors. All cohort members were sampled while nominally healthy, although unrecorded immune exposures were likely present. The donor tested CMV seronegative, placing the donor among the 352 seronegative members of the cohort. A peripheral blood sample was collected from each donor, and TCR beta sequencing was performed on peripheral blood mononuclear cells. Genomic DNA was extracted from the blood cell samples with the Qiagen DNeasy Blood Extraction Kit. Library preparation was by the immunoSEQ multiplex PCR assay. The multiplex PCR relied on a mix of 60 forward primers for TCR Vbeta segments and 13 reverse primers for TCR Jbeta segments. A multiplex PCR assay on genomic DNA amplified the CDR3 region of rearranged TCR beta genes. On the Illumina HiSeq System, the amplified TCR beta libraries were sequenced as 87-base-pair reads. The paper's data handling went like this. In a later analysis, tens of millions of unique TCR beta chains were counted across the roughly 670 repertoires, and roughly 11 million of these chains were shared by at least two donors. Raw reads were error-corrected and collapsed into unique sequences with a nearest-neighbor algorithm that merged closely related sequences to remove PCR and sequencing errors. To assign V, D and J gene segments, CDR3 sequences were aligned to IMGT reference sequences. For a sequence to be retained, a match of at least six nucleotides was required to both a V gene segment and a J gene segment. A rearrangement counted as productive if the CDR3 had no stop codons and remained in frame with V and J, and every other rearrangement counted as non-productive. Following IMGT convention, CDR3 was defined as the stretch from the second conserved V-encoded cysteine to the conserved J-encoded phenylalanine. In an earlier analysis of more than 550 of the donors, sequences lacking an unambiguous match to a single V gene segment were excluded. An earlier analysis of around 600 of the donors classified V segments as functional when productive rearrangements were above 56.7% and as segregating when the standard deviation between donors was above 5%. A statistical classification framework was developed to diagnose cytomegalovirus status using the catalog of TCR beta chain sequences. In a later analysis, V and J genes were assigned by comparing TCR nucleotide sequences against IMGT/GENE-DB human TR gene sequences. Using the TCRdist pipeline, a later analysis assigned CDR3 sequences along with most-parsimonious VDJ recombination scenarios. In a later analysis, every TCR beta chain was defined by the combination of its CDR3 amino acid sequence and its V-gene family, and reads without a unique V-gene family were dropped. A later analysis removed roughly 590 highly shared, low-generation-probability nucleotide sequences to deal with suspected cross-contamination and a sequencing artifact. In a later analysis, a clonal expansion index was calculated for each public chain from normalized within-repertoire ranks of inferred template counts. A later analysis computed generation probabilities with a VDJ recombination model fitted to out-of-frame rearrangements, and checked the results against IGoR. In a later analysis, TCR-TCR, TCR-HLA and TCR-CMV co-occurrence was scored with hypergeometric tests, and a repertoire-size bias correction was applied to TCR pairs. A later analysis estimated false discovery rates by permuting HLA or CMV assignments 20 times. In a later analysis, co-occurring TCRs were grouped using DBSCAN, with TCRdist sequence similarity added in when clustering inside HLA-allele-positive subsets. Repertoires with fewer than 30,000 or more than 120,000 public chains were left out of co-occurrence clustering, as were five repertoires with anomalous nucleotide sharing. TCRdb took this table from immuneACCESS and kept in-frame rearrangements with V and J called. Such tables lack part of the clones; where checked against another copy, unresolved V genes explain under half of the gap, and the rest is unexplained. The DNA was the basis for D and trimming; V, J and clone size are from that table. The sample data list about 180,000 clones, and 85% of these were observed just once. The ten most abundant clones make up 1% of the sample.

The clonotype comes from a boy aged 2 to 10 in good health and CMV-seronegative. The sequencing input was PBMCs.

The CDR3 in this case is CASSARGLSYGYTF. The DNA is TGTGCCAGCAGCGCCAGGGGGCTGAGCTATGGCTACACCTTC. In this chain, TRBV6-1 is recombined with TRBJ1-2; 8 bases in between match TRBD1. According to the germline V gene, CDR1 reads MNHNS and CDR2 reads SASEGT. Trimming accounts for 6 bases at V and 4 bases at J, while the number of junction bases matched to no gene is 7. Taken from cysteine to phenylalanine, the CDR3 has 14 residues. The CDR3 DNA has 42 bases and is translated from base 1.